A single sample gave rise to the 5 T cell receptor beta chains below, sequenced in a study of blood T cells in healthy people across ages. Alongside a J-beta primer mix, a sample-barcoded 5' primer served in a second PCR lasting about 6 to 12 cycles. One entry per CDR3 protein, called by TCRdb with MiXCR from the 5' RACE reads. The table includes roughly 1,800,000 distinct CDR3 sequences, around 48% detected once. The sequencing sample was made of blood. The source of these receptors is a woman in her 40s in good health.

The rearrangement uses TRBV7-2 and TRBJ1-2; D may be TRBD1 (6 bases). Per the germline V gene, CDR1 is SGHTA and CDR2 is FQGNSA. This CDR3 region has 13 residues. The V end lost 5 bases, the J end lost 8 bases, and 15 bases lay between the germline ends. The CDR3 bases are TGTGCCAGCAGCCTCGACCAGGGGAGGGGCTACACCTTC. Protein product: CASSLDQGRGYTF.

The genes are TRBV10-3 and TRBJ2-6; D is uncertain. Per the germline V gene, CDR1 is ENHRY and CDR2 is SYGVKD. V was clipped by 4 bases and J by 0 bases, with 10 bases between them. This CDR3 has 16 amino acids. The CDR3, as DNA: TGTGCCATCAGTGTAGAGCTTCCCTCTGGGGCCAACGTCCTGACTTTC. Translating it yields CAISVELPSGANVLTF.

The V call is TRBV29-1, the J call TRBJ2-3; a possible D gene is TRBD1 (6 bases). This CDR3 comprises 15 residues. V gave up 2 bases and J gave up 6 bases, with 18 bases separating them. CDR1 SQVTM and CDR2 ANQGSEA come from the germline V gene. The CDR3 region is CSVESRGDFVDTQYF. The CDR3 DNA reads TGCAGCGTTGAATCCAGGGGAGATTTCGTGGATACGCAGTATTTT.

This clonotype was recorded a few times. J is TRBJ2-1 and V is TRBV5-5, with 14 bases identical to TRBD2. The CDR3 sequence is 20 residues long. Per the germline V gene, CDR1 is SGHKS and CDR2 is YYEKEE (reference sequence). With 4 bases clipped from V and 0 bases from J, the junction kept 12 bases outside the gene matches. This CDR3 is CASSHPGTSGGPNSYNEQFF. The DNA for the CDR3 is TGTGCCAGCAGCCATCCCGGGACTAGCGGGGGCCCGAACTCCTACAATGAGCAGTTCTTC. Full variable domain (remainder filled in from reference TRBV5-5 and TRBJ2-1): DAGVTQSPTHLIKTRGQQVTLRCSPISGHKSVSWYQQVLGQGPQFIFQYYEKEERGRGNFPDRFSARQFPNYSSELNVNALLLGDSALYLCASSHPGTSGGPNSYNEQFFGPGTRLTVL.

The chain joins TRBV27 to TRBJ2-3; D possibly corresponds to TRBD1 (5 bases). Looked up from germline, CDR1 is MNHEY and CDR2 is SMNVEV (reference sequence). V shed 4 bases and J shed 3 bases, with 14 bases lying between them. The length of the CDR3 is 15 residues. This chain's CDR3 is CASSSQPDTTDTQYF. CDR3 DNA: TGTGCCAGCAGTTCCCAACCGGACACGACAGATACGCAGTATTTT.